These 4 T cell receptor beta chains were sequenced from one sample in a study of blood T cells in healthy people across ages. The second PCR ran roughly 7 to 11 cycles with a sample-barcoded 5' primer and J-beta primers. TCRdb re-called the 5' RACE reads through MiXCR, storing one row per CDR3 protein. The data show 650,000 to 800,000 distinct CDR3 sequences, 40% to 50% seen once. Sequencing was performed on blood. These receptors came from a man aged 55 to 70 in good health.

This clonotype has just a few counts. Written as DNA, the CDR3 is TGCAGTGCTCAATCGGGACCCGCTCAGCAGTACTTC. It is translated as CSAQSGPAQQYF. The J gene is TRBJ2-7, the V gene TRBV20-1, with D possibly called TRBD1 or TRBD2 (5 bases each). CDR1 is DFQATT and CDR2 is SNEGSKA in the germline V gene (reference sequence). The CDR3 spans 12 residues. V was clipped by 5 bases and J by 8 bases, with 16 bases between them.

This CDR3 is CSVDGGVLYF. CDR3 DNA: TGCAGCGTGGATGGCGGGGTTCTGTATTTT. This chain links TRBV29-1 with TRBJ2-3; D might be TRBD2 (6 bases). The CDR3 length is 10 residues. Trimming took 6 bases from V and 14 from J, leaving 15 bases between them. Germline V gene lookup returns CDR1 SQVTM and CDR2 ANQGSEA.

This sequence joins TRBV11-3 and TRBJ2-3; D is unclear. The germline V gene encodes CDR1 SGHNT and CDR2 YENEEA. The CDR3 has 13 amino acids. Trimming took 4 bases from V and 6 from J, leaving 11 bases between them. The CDR3 loop is CASSSRSFDTQYF. Here the CDR3 DNA reads TGTGCCAGCAGCTCCCGATCATTCGATACGCAGTATTTT.

This clonotype appeared many times. The chain uses TRBV4-2 and TRBJ1-3, with no clear D. Germline values: CDR1 LGHNA, CDR2 YNFKEQ. The CDR3 is 17 residues long. V was cut by 0 bases and J by 0 bases, with 12 bases left in between. CDR3 nucleotide sequence: TGTGCCAGCAGCCAAGATTGGGCCCCGAGCTCTGGAAACACCATATATTTT. Translation gives CASSQDWAPSSGNTIYF.